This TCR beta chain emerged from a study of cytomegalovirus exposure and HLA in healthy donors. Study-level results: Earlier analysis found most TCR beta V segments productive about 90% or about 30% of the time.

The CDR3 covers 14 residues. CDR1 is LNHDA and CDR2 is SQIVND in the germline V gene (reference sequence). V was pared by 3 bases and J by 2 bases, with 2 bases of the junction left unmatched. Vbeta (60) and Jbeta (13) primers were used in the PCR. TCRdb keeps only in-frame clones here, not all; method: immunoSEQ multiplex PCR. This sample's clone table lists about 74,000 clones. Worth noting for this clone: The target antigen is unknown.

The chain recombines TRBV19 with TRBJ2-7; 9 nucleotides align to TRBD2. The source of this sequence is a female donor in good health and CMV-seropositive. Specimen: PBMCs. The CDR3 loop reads CASSMGLAAYEQYF. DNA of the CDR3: TGTGCCAGTAGTATGGGACTAGCTGCCTACGAGCAGTACTTC.